The 6 T cell receptor beta chains below come from one sample, sequenced in a study of graft-versus-host responses after intestinal transplantation. Clones were sequenced by immunoSEQ multiplex PCR, and TCRdb holds only the in-frame ones, with some missing. The sample consists of approximately 92,000 clones, around nine tenths of them appearing once. The antigens these receptors bind are not known. The sequencing used unstimulated CD8+ T cells sorted from spleen or lymph node cells, collected before intestinal transplant. These receptors were collected from a human donor who received an intestinal transplant.

This clone has just one count. V gene TRBV10-2 combines with J gene TRBJ1-3; no definite D call. In germline, CDR1 is WSHSY, CDR2 SAAADI. The CDR3 covers 20 residues. Trimming removed 8 bases from V and 0 bases from J, with 29 bases in between. DNA of the CDR3: TGCGCCAGCGCTAGGACGCAGCAGCGGCAACCCGAACACTCTGGAAACACCATATATTTT. Translated, it gives CASARTQQRQPEHSGNTIYF.

This clone occurred a few times. V gene TRBV6-6 combines with J gene TRBJ1-4; perhaps TRBD1 as D (5 bases). The CDR3 has 14 amino acids. Germline CDR1 reads MNHNY; CDR2 reads SVGAGI (reference sequence). V lost 6 bases and J 0 bases, leaving 8 bases between the germline ends. The chain's CDR3 is CASSPGATNEKLFF. CDR3 coding DNA: TGTGCCAGCAGCCCGGGGGCAACTAATGAAAAACTGTTTTTT.

The V and J genes are TRBV19 and TRBJ1-1; D gene ambiguous. In germline, CDR1 is LNHDA, CDR2 SQIVND (reference sequence). This CDR3 region has 13 residues. The V gene lost 5 bases and the J gene lost 2 bases, with 9 bases spanning the gap. CDR3 bases: TGTGCCAGTAGTTTGGTCAGTAACACTGAAGCTTTCTTT. Translating gives CASSLVSNTEAFF.

V usage is TRBV9 and J usage is TRBJ2-7; 10 bases are shared with TRBD1. The CDR3 is 16 residues long. Germline V gene sequence: CDR1 SGDLS, CDR2 YYNGEE. V dropped 5 bases and J dropped 2; count of bases not matched to a gene: 10. This chain's CDR3 is CASSGTGTGETYEQYF. CDR3 nucleotide sequence: TGTGCCAGCAGTGGTACCGGGACAGGGGAAACCTACGAGCAGTACTTC.

The rearrangement links TRBV6-5 to TRBJ2-2; D unclear. CDR3 length equals 12 residues. V shed 5 bases and J shed 10 bases, with 11 bases lying between them. Germline assignment: CDR1 MNHEY and CDR2 SVGAGI. CDR3: CASSLPGAELFF. The DNA of the CDR3 is TGTGCCAGCAGTCTACCGGGTGCGGAGCTGTTTTTT.

This clone came up once. The chain uses TRBV6-5 and TRBJ1-6; D may be TRBD1 (5 bases). The CDR3 loop spans 15 amino acids. V was clipped by 6 bases and J by 3 bases, with 12 bases between them. Germline V lookup: CDR1 MNHEY, CDR2 SVGAGI. As DNA, the CDR3 is TGTGCCAGCAGCCTCGACAGTATCTATAATTCACCCCTCCACTTT. It translates to CASSLDSIYNSPLHF.